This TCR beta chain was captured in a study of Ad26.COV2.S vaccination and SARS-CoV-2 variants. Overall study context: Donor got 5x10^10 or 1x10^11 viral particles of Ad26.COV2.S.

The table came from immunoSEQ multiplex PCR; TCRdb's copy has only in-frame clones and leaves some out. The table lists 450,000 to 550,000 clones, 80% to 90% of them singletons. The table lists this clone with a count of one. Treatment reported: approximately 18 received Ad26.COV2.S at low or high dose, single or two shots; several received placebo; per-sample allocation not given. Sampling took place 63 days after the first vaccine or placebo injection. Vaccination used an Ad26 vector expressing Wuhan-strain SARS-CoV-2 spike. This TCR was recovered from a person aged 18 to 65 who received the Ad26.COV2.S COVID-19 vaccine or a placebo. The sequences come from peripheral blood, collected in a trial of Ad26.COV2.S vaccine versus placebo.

CDR3 bases: TGTGCCAGCAACTCCGGGACAGGGTCCAATGAGCAGTTCTTC. Its translation: CASNSGTGSNEQFF. The J gene is TRBJ2-1, the V gene TRBV9; 9 bases agree with TRBD1. The CDR3 totals 14 residues. Germline CDR1 and CDR2: SGDLS and YYNGEE. J lost 6 bases, V lost 6 bases, and 7 bases had no gene match. The complete variable domain, with remaining parts taken from reference TRBV9 and TRBJ2-1, reads DSGVTQTPKHLITATGQRVTLRCSPRSGDLSVYWYQQSLDQGLQFLIQYYNGEERAKGNILERFSAQQFPDLHSELNLSSLELGDSALYFCASNSGTGSNEQFFGPGTRLTVL.